This T cell receptor beta chain was retrieved from a study of tumour-infiltrating T cells in Burkitt lymphoma. Study-level information: Repertoire clonality predicted overall and progression-free survival.

Profiling relied on immunoSEQ multiplex PCR, and the TCRdb table lists in-frame clones only, not all of them. The sample yields around 5,600 clones, more than 9% seen once. As for this clone: This sample also contains other DNA sequences that code for the same CDR3.

Germline CDR1 is SQVTM and CDR2 is ANQGSEA. The CDR3 extends over 14 amino acids. Trimming removed 3 bases from V and 4 bases from J, with 16 bases in between. The chain combines TRBV29-1 with TRBJ2-7; possible D gene TRBD1, 6 bases. This sequence originates from a human donor with diffuse large B-cell lymphoma. Specimen: tumor tissue. Written as DNA, the CDR3 is TGCAGCGTTGAGGGTACCGGGACAACGTACGAGCAGTACTTC. Translating gives CSVEGTGTTYEQYF.